The 18 T cell receptor beta chains reported below all come from one sample, sequenced in a study of blood T cell repertoires in COVID-19. The method was immunoSEQ multiplex PCR; TCRdb's version includes in-frame clones alone and lacks a portion of them. This table holds about 64,000 clones, roughly two thirds found once. Source material: PBMCs or T cells enriched from blood (not recorded which). The receptors shown here come from a woman aged 55-69 years who had been exposed to COVID-19.

This CDR3 reads CASSLTAQIHNEQFF. The CDR3 coding sequence is TGTGCCAGCAGCTTGACCGCCCAGATCCACAATGAGCAGTTCTTC. The chain joins TRBV5-5 to TRBJ2-1; D is ambiguous. This CDR3 contains 15 residues. Germline CDR1 is SGHKS and CDR2 is YYEKEE (reference sequence). V lost 1 base and J 5 bases, leaving 13 bases between the germline ends.

The V call is TRBV4-1, the J call TRBJ2-5, with TRBD2 matching over 7 bases. The CDR3 sequence is 18 residues long. From germline, CDR1 is MGHRA and CDR2 YSYEKL. J was trimmed by 4 bases and V by 4 bases; bases with no gene match: 18. For the CDR3, the DNA is TGCGCCAGCAGCCGCCTCGAAGGGAGGGCTAGCCTCAGAGAGACCCAGTACTTC. Protein sequence: CASSRLEGRASLRETQYF.

In its sample, this clone was seen once. The chain combines TRBV12-3 or TRBV12-4 with TRBJ2-2; D unclear. The CDR3 is made up of 12 amino acids. Trimming took 5 bases from V and 3 from J, leaving 4 bases between them. The CDR3 loop reads CASSPYTGELFF. CDR3 nucleotides: TGTGCCAGCAGTCCGTACACCGGGGAGCTGTTTTTT.

The chain employs TRBV9 and TRBJ1-5, with TRBD1 identical over 10 bases. The J segment lost 0 bases and the V segment lost 4 bases, leaving 13 bases of the junction unmatched. This CDR3 has 19 amino acids. Germline lookup yields CDR1 SGDLS and CDR2 YYNGEE. The CDR3 bases are TGTGCCAGCAGCCGAGGAGATGGGACAGGGGTTAGTAGCAATCAGCCCCAGCATTTT. Translating it yields CASSRGDGTGVSSNQPQHF.

The chain is built from TRBV15 and TRBJ2-2; 9 bases map to TRBD1. CDR3 length: 17 residues. CDR1 is LNHNV and CDR2 is YYDKDF in the germline V gene (reference sequence). V shed 3 bases and J 7 bases; nucleotides not matched to a gene: 12. The CDR3 coding sequence is TGTGCCACCAGCAGGTCGGGACAGGGAAGGTCGGGCGGGGAGCTGTTTTTT. It is translated as CATSRSGQGRSGGELFF.

Only a few counts were recorded for this clone. V is TRBV15 and J is TRBJ1-2; D not certain. Germline lookup yields CDR1 LNHNV and CDR2 YYDKDF (reference sequence). Trimming left V 1 base short and J 6 bases short, with 15 bases between. The length of the CDR3 is 15 residues. CDR3 in amino acids: CATSRGGAPRNGYTF. CDR3 in DNA: TGTGCCACCAGCAGAGGGGGAGCCCCCCGGAATGGCTACACCTTC.

The CDR3 DNA reads as TGTGCCAGCAGTTTAGGAGGCACCTATGGCTACACCTTC. This gives the protein CASSLGGTYGYTF. The chain couples TRBV28 to TRBJ1-2; unclear D gene. Germline CDR1 is MDHEN and CDR2 is SYDVKM. The CDR3 covers 13 residues. V lost 2 bases, J lost 4 bases, and 8 bases lay in between.

The chain links TRBV24-1 to TRBJ2-2; D is possibly TRBD1 (5 bases). The V end lost 4 bases, the J end lost 6 bases, and 20 bases lay between the germline ends. The CDR3 is 17 residues long. CDR1 is KGHDR and CDR2 is SFDVKD in the germline V gene. The CDR3 DNA follows: TGTGCCACCAGTGACCCCGTCGGACGGAAAGGGGCCGGGGAGCTGTTTTTT. This gives the protein CATSDPVGRKGAGELFF.

V usage is TRBV6-5 and J usage is TRBJ2-3, with 10 nucleotides matching TRBD1. J gave up 2 bases and V 8 bases, and 7 bases lay outside the gene matches. Germline V lookup: CDR1 MNHEY, CDR2 SVGAGI. The CDR3 contains 15 residues. The CDR3 bases are TGTGCCAGCGGCCGGGACAGGGGATTCACAGATACGCAGTATTTT. This translates into CASGRDRGFTDTQYF.

The CDR3 sequence is CASTKGLRTGANTEAFF. As DNA, the CDR3 is TGTGCCAGTACCAAAGGGTTGAGAACAGGGGCGAACACTGAAGCTTTCTTT. The rearrangement joins TRBV19 to TRBJ1-1, with TRBD1 matching 7 bases. The CDR3 runs to 17 residues. V lost 7 bases and J lost 1; bases outside the gene matches: 15. Per the germline V gene, CDR1 is LNHDA and CDR2 is SQIVND (reference sequence). The whole variable domain, filled in from reference TRBV19 and TRBJ1-1, reads DGGITQSPKYLFRKEGQNVTLSCEQNLNHDAMYWYRQDPGQGLRLIYYSQIVNDFQKGDIAEGYSVSREKKESFPLTVTSAQKNPTAFYLCASTKGLRTGANTEAFFGQGTRLTVV.

The chain joins TRBV5-6 to TRBJ1-1; D gene unclear. From germline, CDR1 is SGHDT and CDR2 YYEEEE. Trimming left V 0 bases short and J 6 bases short, with 9 bases between. This CDR3 has 13 amino acids. The CDR3 loop is CASSLATAAEAFF. CDR3 in DNA: TGTGCCAGCAGCTTGGCGACTGCAGCTGAAGCTTTCTTT.

This clone was recorded once. V is TRBV2 and J is TRBJ2-3; TRBD2 is a possible D gene (5 bases). The CDR3 sequence is 11 residues long. The V end lost 10 bases, the J end lost 12 bases, and 17 bases lay between the germline ends. CDR1 and CDR2 from the germline V gene are SNHLY and FYNNEI. In nucleotides, the CDR3 is TGTGCCACTGGAGGAGACAAAGCACAGTATTTT. Translating gives CATGGDKAQYF.

The chain couples TRBV10-3 to TRBJ1-5; D possibly corresponds to TRBD1 (6 bases). Trimming pared 10 bases from V and 6 bases from J, leaving 13 bases between. Germline V gene data show CDR1 as ENHRY and CDR2 as SYGVKD. This CDR3 is 12 amino acids long. CDR3 amino acids: CATRGGGQPQHF. CDR3 sequence (DNA): TGTGCCACCAGGGGCGGGGGTCAGCCCCAGCATTTT.

The chain is built from TRBV5-4 and TRBJ2-5; 11 bases map to TRBD1. CDR1 is SGHNT and CDR2 is YYREEE in the germline V gene (reference sequence). V lost 4 bases and J lost 2; bases outside the gene matches: 4. The CDR3 extends over 15 amino acids. CDR3 sequence (DNA): TGTGCCAGCAGCCGGACAGGGGGCGGACAAGAGACCCAGTACTTC. This encodes CASSRTGGGQETQYF.

This chain links TRBV5-5 with TRBJ2-5; 8 nucleotides align to TRBD2. Unmatched junction bases numbered 12, after V lost 1 base and J lost 4 bases. Germline loops: CDR1 SGHKS, CDR2 YYEKEE (reference sequence). There are 17 residues in the CDR3. The CDR3 protein is CASSLLKGLALGETQYF. In DNA, the CDR3 is TGTGCCAGCAGCTTGTTAAAAGGACTAGCCCTCGGAGAGACCCAGTACTTC.

This clone was recorded only once. This chain links TRBV6-5 with TRBJ2-3; 14 bases align to TRBD2. The CDR3 extends over 15 amino acids. The V segment lost 7 bases and the J segment 6 bases; nucleotides outside the gene matches: 6. Germline V gives CDR1 MNHEY, CDR2 SVGAGI. The CDR3 DNA reads TGTGCCAGCAACCGACTAGCGGGGGGGAGGGATACGCAGTATTTT. This sequence encodes CASNRLAGGRDTQYF.

This rearrangement joins TRBV9 to TRBJ2-5, with 11 bases that match TRBD2. Germline CDR1 is SGDLS and CDR2 is YYNGEE. The CDR3 extends over 13 amino acids. Losses at the gene ends were 3 bases for V and 7 bases for J; bases not matched to a gene: 2. The DNA for the CDR3 is TGTGCCAGCAGCGGTAGCGGGGGGGCGACCCAGTACTTC. Protein product: CASSGSGGATQYF. Using reference TRBV9 and TRBJ2-5 for the parts outside the CDR3, the full variable domain is DSGVTQTPKHLITATGQRVTLRCSPRSGDLSVYWYQQSLDQGLQFLIQYYNGEERAKGNILERFSAQQFPDLHSELNLSSLELGDSALYFCASSGSGGATQYFGPGTRLLVL.

The V and J genes are TRBV7-9 and TRBJ2-5; D may be TRBD2 (5 bases). V shed 4 bases and J shed 3 bases, with 12 bases lying between them. Germline assignment: CDR1 SEHNR and CDR2 FQNEAQ (reference sequence). The CDR3 is 14 residues long. CDR3 region: CASSWKRREETQYF. CDR3 DNA sequence: TGTGCCAGCAGCTGGAAAAGGCGGGAAGAGACCCAGTACTTC.